The 21 T cell receptor beta chains in this list originate from one sample, sequenced in a study of blood T cell repertoires in COVID-19. Measured with immunoSEQ multiplex PCR; TCRdb has only the in-frame clones, and not every one. The sample shows about 110,000 clones, more than 80% of them seen only once. The sequencing input was peripheral blood. These TCRs come from a woman aged 45 to 65 with acute or convalescent COVID-19.

V usage is TRBV10-2 and J usage is TRBJ1-5; 8 bases are shared with TRBD1. Germline V gene data show CDR1 as WSHSY and CDR2 as SAAADI. The CDR3 has 16 amino acids. The ends lost 3 bases at V and 3 bases at J; junction bases unmatched: 7. The CDR3 DNA reads TGCGCCAGCAGTGACTCCCGGGACAGGATCAATCAGCCCCAGCATTTT. Translation gives CASSDSRDRINQPQHF.

This clone occurred once. The chain has TRBV7-3 and TRBJ1-1, with D perhaps TRBD1 (5 bases). In germline, CDR1 is SGHTA, CDR2 FQGTGA. V was pared by 2 bases and J by 2 bases, with 6 bases between. The CDR3 consists of 13 residues. CDR3 amino acids: CASSLGANTEAFF. The CDR3 nucleotides are TGTGCCAGCAGCTTAGGGGCAAACACTGAAGCTTTCTTT.

The chain has TRBV5-1 and TRBJ1-1; D call uncertain. The CDR3 is 14 residues long. The V end was cut by 0 bases, the J end by 1 base, with 7 bases between. The germline V gene encodes CDR1 SGHRS and CDR2 YFSETQ. The CDR3 protein is CASSLVLPNTEAFF. The CDR3 region has the DNA TGCGCCAGCAGCTTGGTCCTACCGAACACTGAAGCTTTCTTT.

The genes are TRBV2 and TRBJ2-5; 11 bases map to TRBD2. The CDR3 spans 13 residues. After removal of 11 bases from V and 3 bases from J, the junction contained 5 bases not matched to a gene. Germline CDR1 and CDR2: SNHLY and FYNNEI. In DNA form, the CDR3 reads TGTGCCGGGGAGGGACTAGCGGAAGAGACCCAGTACTTC. As protein: CAGEGLAEETQYF.

This chain joins TRBV2 and TRBJ2-1; D call uncertain. Trimming took 5 bases from V and 7 from J, leaving 12 bases between them. This CDR3 has 13 residues. Germline values: CDR1 SNHLY, CDR2 FYNNEI. The CDR3: CASSTVRQNEQFF. The CDR3 coding sequence is TGTGCCAGCAGTACAGTTCGTCAGAATGAGCAGTTCTTC.

This chain connects TRBV6-5 to TRBJ1-4; 9 bases agree with TRBD1. The CDR3 covers 15 residues. V was clipped by 6 bases and J by 6 bases; unmatched bases: 8. Germline CDR1 reads MNHEY; CDR2 reads SVGAGI. The CDR3 protein is CASRTGTGIDEKLFF. CDR3 sequence (DNA): TGTGCCAGCAGGACTGGGACAGGGATCGATGAAAAACTGTTTTTT.

The gene calls are TRBV6-5 and TRBJ2-2; 7 bases fit TRBD1. With 2 bases clipped from V and 7 bases from J, the junction kept 4 bases outside the gene matches. The CDR3 covers 14 residues. The germline gives CDR1 MNHEY, CDR2 SVGAGI. The CDR3 is CASSYDRANGELFF. The CDR3, as DNA: TGTGCCAGCAGTTACGACAGGGCGAACGGGGAGCTGTTTTTT.

The chain links TRBV5-8 to TRBJ1-5, with TRBD1 matching over 9 bases. With 0 bases clipped from V and 4 bases from J, the junction kept 2 bases outside the gene matches. This CDR3 is built from 15 residues. Germline CDR1 SGHTS, CDR2 YDEGEE. The CDR3 nucleotides read TGTGCCAGCAGCTTGGAAGGACAGGGGAATCAGCCCCAGCATTTT. It is translated as CASSLEGQGNQPQHF.

The chain carries TRBV13 and TRBJ2-7; the match to TRBD1 covers 7 bases. CDR1 is PRHDT and CDR2 is FYEKMQ in the germline V gene (reference sequence). There are 15 residues in the CDR3. With V trimmed by 2 bases and J by 0 bases, 4 bases remained unmatched. CDR3 sequence reads: CASSLTGDNSYEQYF. In DNA, the CDR3 is TGTGCCAGCAGCTTAACAGGGGATAACTCCTACGAGCAGTACTTC.

The rearrangement links TRBV6-4 to TRBJ1-1; TRBD1 agrees at 7 bases. Germline assignment: CDR1 MRHNA and CDR2 SNTAGT. The CDR3 loop spans 14 amino acids. The V segment lost 6 bases and the J segment 4 bases; nucleotides outside the gene matches: 8. This chain's CDR3 is CASRPGGQSTEAFF. The DNA of the CDR3 is TGTGCCAGCAGGCCCGGGGGACAGTCCACTGAAGCTTTCTTT.

The chain joins TRBV7-6 to TRBJ2-2; unclear D gene. Between the trimmed V and J ends, which lost 2 bases and 7 bases, there was a span of 2 bases. In germline, CDR1 is SGHVS, CDR2 FNYEAQ. CDR3 length equals 11 residues. CDR3 in DNA: TGTGCCAGCAGCTTACTCGGGGAGCTGTTTTTT. Translating gives CASSLLGELFF.

There are a few counts of this clone. The J gene is TRBJ1-6, the V gene TRBV7-6, with a weak D call TRBD1 (5 bases). Between the trimmed V and J ends, which lost 1 base and 10 bases, there was a span of 17 bases. Germline lookup yields CDR1 SGHVS and CDR2 FNYEAQ. There are 16 residues in the CDR3. Here the CDR3 DNA reads TGTGCCAGCAGCTTAGGGGCAGGGTTAGTGAACTCACCCCTCCACTTT. It specifies CASSLGAGLVNSPLHF.

In its sample, this clone was seen a few times. The gene calls are TRBV5-4 and TRBJ1-1; D uncertain. The germline V gene encodes CDR1 SGHNT and CDR2 YYREEE (reference sequence). The CDR3 is 15 residues long. Trimming left V 0 bases short and J 0 bases short, with 9 bases between. CDR3 loop: CASSLGGGMNTEAFF. The DNA of the CDR3 is TGTGCCAGCAGCTTGGGAGGAGGGATGAACACTGAAGCTTTCTTT.

The table lists this clone with a count of one. The chain couples TRBV13 to TRBJ1-1; TRBD1 matches at 8 bases. The germline V gene has CDR1 PRHDT and CDR2 FYEKMQ (reference sequence). V lost 1 base to trimming and J lost 4 bases; unmatched junction nucleotides: 5. There are 15 residues in the CDR3. The CDR3 nucleotides read TGTGCCAGCAGCTTAGAGGCAGGGGGCACCACTGAAGCTTTCTTT. It translates to CASSLEAGGTTEAFF.

This clone was picked up many times. This sequence joins TRBV9 and TRBJ1-5; no clear D. Trimming removed 0 bases from V and 10 bases from J, with 8 bases in between. Germline-derived CDR1 and CDR2 are SGDLS and YYNGEE. This CDR3 is built from 12 residues. DNA of the CDR3: TGTGCCAGCAGCGTAGGGAGTGGTCCCCAGCATTTT. Translating gives CASSVGSGPQHF.

The J gene is TRBJ2-7, the V gene TRBV30; TRBD2 agrees at 11 bases. CDR3 length equals 14 residues. After removal of 5 bases from V and 3 bases from J, the junction contained 6 bases not matched to a gene. CDR1 and CDR2 from the germline V gene are GTSNPN and SVGIG (reference sequence). In DNA form, the CDR3 reads TGTGCCTGGGCAACTAGCGGGGGTAACTACGAGCAGTACTTC. This sequence encodes CAWATSGGNYEQYF.

This clone was seen only a few times. This chain connects TRBV30 to TRBJ1-2; D unresolved. Germline V gene data show CDR1 as GTSNPN and CDR2 as SVGIG (reference sequence). V gave up 0 bases and J gave up 5 bases, with 10 bases separating them. This CDR3 region has 13 residues. The CDR3 DNA sequence: TGTGCCTGGAGTGTTACGGGTGTGTATGGCTACACCTTC. Its protein is CAWSVTGVYGYTF.

This clone was detected once. The rearrangement joins TRBV2 to TRBJ1-6; D is uncertain. The CDR3 totals 14 residues. The germline V gene has CDR1 SNHLY and CDR2 FYNNEI. Trimming took 2 bases from V and 7 from J, leaving 9 bases between them. The CDR3 DNA is TGTGCCAGCAGTGAATCGGAGAAGAATTCACCCCTCCACTTT. Protein sequence: CASSESEKNSPLHF.

This clone has only one observation. The chain uses TRBV9 and TRBJ1-2; D is unresolved. V shed 3 bases and J shed 6 bases, with 12 bases lying between them. Germline CDR1 and CDR2: SGDLS and YYNGEE. There are 13 residues in the CDR3. The CDR3 loop is CASSGAGEDGYTF. The CDR3 DNA reads as TGTGCCAGCAGCGGGGCGGGTGAGGATGGCTACACCTTC.

The V gene is TRBV27, the J gene TRBJ1-4; no clear D. Germline V gene data show CDR1 as MNHEY and CDR2 as SMNVEV (reference sequence). V was cut by 6 bases and J by 5 bases, with 16 bases left in between. The CDR3 loop spans 15 amino acids. As DNA, the CDR3 is TGTGCCAGCAGCCATTCCGGCAGGCAGAATGAAAAACTGTTTTTT. This encodes CASSHSGRQNEKLFF.

This rearrangement joins TRBV27 to TRBJ2-1, with 9 bases lining up with TRBD1. The CDR3 is 15 amino acids. V shed 4 bases and J 6 bases; nucleotides not matched to a gene: 7. The germline V gene has CDR1 MNHEY and CDR2 SMNVEV (reference sequence). CDR3 residues: CASSSPGQGLNEQFF. CDR3 bases: TGTGCCAGCAGTTCTCCGGGACAGGGCCTCAATGAGCAGTTCTTC.